These T cell receptor beta chains were read from a single sample in a study of blood T cell repertoires in COVID-19. Only in-frame clones appear in the TCRdb table, and some are missing; sequencing was by immunoSEQ multiplex PCR. The sample includes around 120,000 clones, roughly 90% of them seen just once. What was sequenced was peripheral blood. These receptors all come from a man aged 50-60 years with acute or convalescent COVID-19. Both conserved end residues are trimmed from each CDR3. Size tells how often a clone was seen (once, few, many) or the class of an expanded clone, and some rows leave it out.

CDR3 protein: ASRGNLETQY
V gene: TRBV25-1
clone size: .

CDR3 protein: ASSQRVGAVEQY
V gene: TRBV3-1/TRBV3-2
clone size: .

CDR3 protein: ASSPLDRVYAF
V gene: TRBV12-3/TRBV12-4
clone size: .

CDR3 protein: ASSSWASNQPQH
V gene: TRBV5-6
clone size: few

CDR3 protein: ASSFGQGITNSPLH
V gene: TRBV5-6
clone size: .

CDR3 protein: ASSLGGGFIPYGYT
V gene: TRBV7-2
clone size: .

CDR3 protein: ASSPRGLAGSKGLNEQF
V gene: TRBV19
clone size: .

CDR3 protein: ASSPTGGMGLDSPLH
V gene: TRBV18
clone size: .

CDR3 protein: ASSEAGSRGREAF
V gene: TRBV6-1
clone size: once

CDR3 protein: AWSVRLAGALGAGELF
V gene: TRBV30
clone size: .

CDR3 protein: ASSQARSGSTEQY
V gene: TRBV3-1/TRBV3-2
clone size: .

CDR3 protein: ASSINTNYGYT
V gene: TRBV19
clone size: .

CDR3 protein: ASSSEAGLPQH
V gene: TRBV7-2
clone size: once

CDR3 protein: ASSELSTSGRGNEQF
V gene: TRBV14
clone size: once

CDR3 protein: ASLLNEKLF
V gene: TRBV19
clone size: .

CDR3 protein: ARSLRTTDTGGIQY
V gene: TRBV5-3
clone size: .

CDR3 protein: ASSLVGAVTDTQY
V gene: TRBV7-2
clone size: .

CDR3 protein: ASGTRVGEQY
V gene: TRBV12-5
clone size: .

CDR3 protein: ASSSPPGRQINTEAF
V gene: TRBV11-2
clone size: .

CDR3 protein: ATSDRRGLQETQY
V gene: TRBV24-1
clone size: .

CDR3 protein: ASSPWTSGNTYEQY
V gene: TRBV11-3
clone size: .

CDR3 protein: ASSQVRNYGYT
V gene: TRBV14
clone size: .

CDR3 protein: ASKTSTYNEQF
V gene: TRBV19
clone size: .

CDR3 protein: ASSYVTAPGLAGGYQETQY
V gene: TRBV6-2/TRBV6-3
clone size: once

CDR3 protein: ASSSREGGYT
V gene: TRBV5-8
clone size: .

CDR3 protein: ASSFGLAGVYEQY
V gene: TRBV7-6
clone size: .

CDR3 protein: ASSLRAGAGGTEAF
V gene: TRBV5-6
clone size: .

CDR3 protein: ASSPTQGWSYEQY
V gene: TRBV3-1/TRBV3-2
clone size: .

CDR3 protein: ASSSGQGNYEQY
V gene: TRBV5-4
clone size: .

CDR3 protein: ASSASGASTDTQY
V gene: TRBV7-6
clone size: .

CDR3 protein: ASSSPDRAATEAF
V gene: TRBV5-4
clone size: .

CDR3 protein: ASSLGLAADTQY
V gene: TRBV11-3
clone size: .

CDR3 protein: ASSNREEFEETQY
V gene: TRBV5-6
clone size: .

CDR3 protein: ASSHRREGLETQY
V gene: TRBV4-3
clone size: .

CDR3 protein: ASSLGASGLLYNEQF
V gene: TRBV11-3
clone size: .

CDR3 protein: ASSSGVVDGYT
V gene: TRBV11-3
clone size: .

CDR3 protein: ASSISVPRELF
V gene: TRBV19
clone size: .

CDR3 protein: ARLAGGRKTQY
V gene: TRBV30
clone size: .

CDR3 protein: ASSLARVTSPQH
V gene: TRBV5-6
clone size: .

CDR3 protein: ASSAGTGSYGYT
V gene: TRBV9
clone size: .

CDR3 protein: ASSERAGGVGELF
V gene: TRBV2
clone size: few

CDR3 protein: ASRLQGGADTEAF
V gene: TRBV5-6
clone size: .

CDR3 protein: ASRPGLAASQETQY
V gene: TRBV19
clone size: .

CDR3 protein: ASSWAGQGDTEAF
V gene: TRBV5-1
clone size: once

CDR3 protein: ASSSFRGVSSYEQY
V gene: TRBV7-9
clone size: .

CDR3 protein: ASSQGTSNEKLF
V gene: TRBV3-1/TRBV3-2
clone size: .

CDR3 protein: ASLTVYGYT
V gene: TRBV19
clone size: few

CDR3 protein: ASSVAVGQGNTEAF
V gene: TRBV9
clone size: .